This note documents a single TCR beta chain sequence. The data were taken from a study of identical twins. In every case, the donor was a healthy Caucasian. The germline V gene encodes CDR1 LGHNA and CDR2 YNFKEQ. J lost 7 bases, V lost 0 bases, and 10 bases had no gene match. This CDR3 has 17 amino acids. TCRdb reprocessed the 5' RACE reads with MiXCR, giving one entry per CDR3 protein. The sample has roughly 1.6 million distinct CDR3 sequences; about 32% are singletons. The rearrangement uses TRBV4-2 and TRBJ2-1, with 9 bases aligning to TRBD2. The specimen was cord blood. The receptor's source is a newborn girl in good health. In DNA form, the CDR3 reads TGTGCCAGCAGCCAAGATCATCCAGGACTAGCGAGGAATGAGCAGTTCTTC. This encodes CASSQDHPGLARNEQFF.